This T cell receptor (beta chain) appears in the sequencing data of a study of post-analysis software for immune sequencing data. Study-level points and caveats: Controls' normalized Chao1 diversity significantly exceeded that of multiple sclerosis patients. Controls had lower frequencies than patients of a few TRBV segments, which included TRBV5-6, TRBV5-1 and TRBV20-1.

The library was made from cDNA and included unique molecular identifiers. TCRdb processed the PCR reads anew with MiXCR; each CDR3 protein has one entry. Of about 540,000 distinct CDR3 sequences in the sample, around a third are singletons; the top ten hold less than 6%. Germline V gene sequence: CDR1 SNHLY, CDR2 FYNNEI. The CDR3 extends over 14 amino acids. V lost 2 bases, J lost 7 bases, and 12 bases lay in between. Details on this clonotype: Its antigen is currently unknown.

The receptor was isolated from a girl between 2 and 17 years old with multiple sclerosis. The sample consisted of blood. The genes are TRBV2 and TRBJ1-5; D is ambiguous. The DNA of the CDR3 is TGTGCCAGCAGTGAACGTCCCGACTGGCAGCCCCAGCATTTT. This codes for CASSERPDWQPQHF.